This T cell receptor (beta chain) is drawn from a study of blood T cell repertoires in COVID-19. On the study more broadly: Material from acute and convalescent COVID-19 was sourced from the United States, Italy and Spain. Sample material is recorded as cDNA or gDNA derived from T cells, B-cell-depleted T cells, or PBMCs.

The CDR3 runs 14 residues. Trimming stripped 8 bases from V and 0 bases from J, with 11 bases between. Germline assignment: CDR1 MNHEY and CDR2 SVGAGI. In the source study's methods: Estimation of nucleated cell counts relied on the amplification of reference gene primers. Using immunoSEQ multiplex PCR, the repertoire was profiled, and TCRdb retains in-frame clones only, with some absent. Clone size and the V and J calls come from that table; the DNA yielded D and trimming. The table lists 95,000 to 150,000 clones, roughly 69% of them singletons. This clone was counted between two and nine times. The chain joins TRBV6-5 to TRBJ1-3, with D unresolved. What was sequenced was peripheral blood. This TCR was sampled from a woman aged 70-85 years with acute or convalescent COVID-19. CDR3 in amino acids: CASHSYSSGNTIYF. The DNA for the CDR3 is TGTGCCAGCCATTCCTACTCCTCTGGAAACACCATATATTTT.